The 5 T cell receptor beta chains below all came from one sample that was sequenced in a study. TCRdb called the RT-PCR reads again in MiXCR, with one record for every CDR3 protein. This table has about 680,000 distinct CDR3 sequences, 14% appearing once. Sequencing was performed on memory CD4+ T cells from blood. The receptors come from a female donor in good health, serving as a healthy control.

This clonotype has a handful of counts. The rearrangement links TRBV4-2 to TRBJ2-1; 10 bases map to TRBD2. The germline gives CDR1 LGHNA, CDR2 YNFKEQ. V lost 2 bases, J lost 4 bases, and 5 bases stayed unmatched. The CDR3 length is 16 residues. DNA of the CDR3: TGTGCCAGCAGCCAAACTGGACTAGCGGTTTACAATGAGCAGTTCTTC. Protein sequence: CASSQTGLAVYNEQFF.

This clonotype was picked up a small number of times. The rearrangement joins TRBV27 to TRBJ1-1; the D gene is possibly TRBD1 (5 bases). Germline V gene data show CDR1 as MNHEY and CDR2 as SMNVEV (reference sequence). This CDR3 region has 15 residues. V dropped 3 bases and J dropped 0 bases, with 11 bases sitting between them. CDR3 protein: CASSLGGSLNTEAFF. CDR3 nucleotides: TGTGCCAGCAGTTTGGGGGGTTCCCTGAACACTGAAGCTTTCTTT.

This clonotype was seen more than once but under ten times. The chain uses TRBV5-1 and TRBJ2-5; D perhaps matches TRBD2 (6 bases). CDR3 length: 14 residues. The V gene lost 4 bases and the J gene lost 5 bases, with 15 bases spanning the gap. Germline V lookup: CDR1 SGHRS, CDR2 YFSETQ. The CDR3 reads CASSPGDHKETQYF. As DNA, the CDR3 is TGCGCCAGCAGCCCGGGGGATCACAAGGAGACCCAGTACTTC. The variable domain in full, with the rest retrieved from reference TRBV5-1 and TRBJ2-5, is KAGVTQTPRYLIKTRGQQVTLSCSPISGHRSVSWYQQTPGQGLQFLFEYFSETQRNKGNFPGRFSGRQFSNSRSEMNVSTLELGDSALYLCASSPGDHKETQYFGPGTRLLVL.

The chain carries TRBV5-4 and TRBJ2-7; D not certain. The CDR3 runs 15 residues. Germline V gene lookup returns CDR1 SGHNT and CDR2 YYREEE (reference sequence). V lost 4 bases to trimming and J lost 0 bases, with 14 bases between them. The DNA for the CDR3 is TGTGCCAGCAGCCAATGCCGGAAGAGCTCCTACGAGCAGTACTTC. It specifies CASSQCRKSSYEQYF.

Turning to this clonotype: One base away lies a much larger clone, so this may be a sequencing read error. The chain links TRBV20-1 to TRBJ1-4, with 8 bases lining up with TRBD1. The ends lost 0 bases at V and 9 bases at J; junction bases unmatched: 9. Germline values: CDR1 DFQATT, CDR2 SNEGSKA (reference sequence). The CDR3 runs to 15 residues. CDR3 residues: CSARDQGQAYKKLFF. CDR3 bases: TGCAGTGCTAGAGATCAGGGACAGGCCTATAAAAAACTGTTTTTT.